These T cell receptor beta chains were read from a single sample in a study of prognosis after radiotherapy for stage I lung cancer. MiXCR, applied by TCRdb to the multiplex PCR reads, yields one record per CDR3 protein. This table has more than 25,000 distinct CDR3 sequences, about 30% appearing once. The material was PBMCs, obtained before or after stereotactic body radiation therapy (not recorded which). These TCRs come from a donor over 45 with non-small cell lung cancer. CDR3s include the opening cysteine and the closing phenylalanine or tryptophan. D genes are given only for firm matches. Part of the rows lack a size; the others show once, few, many or a class for expanded clones.

cdr3_aa cdr3_nt v_call clone_size d_call j_call
CAISESEVLADDLTDTQYF TGTGCCATCAGTGAGTCGGAGGTATTAGCGGACGACCTCACAGATACGCAGTATTTT TRBV10-3 NA NA TRBJ2-3
CASSPDQMANEQFF TGTGCCAGCTCACCGGACCAGATGGCCAATGAGCAGTTCTTC TRBV18 NA NA TRBJ2-1
CASSSGQLGPYEQYF TGTGCCAGCAGCTCCGGACAGTTAGGTCCCTACGAGCAGTACTTC TRBV7-2 many NA TRBJ2-7
CASSQRVFGNEQFF TGCGCCAGCAGCCAACGGGTCTTTGGCAATGAGCAGTTCTTC TRBV4-1 few NA TRBJ2-1
CASSYSGTGPYEQYF TGCGCCAGCAGCTACTCCGGGACAGGGCCCTACGAGCAGTACTTC TRBV5-1 many TRBD1 TRBJ2-7
CASSSRGYTYNEQFF TGTGCCAGCAGCTCCCGGGGTTATACTTACAATGAGCAGTTCTTC TRBV25-1 many NA TRBJ2-1
CASSVAWWAYEQYF TGTGCCAGTAGTGTGGCTTGGTGGGCCTACGAGCAGTACTTC TRBV19 NA NA TRBJ2-7
CATSIDHRGQGEKLFF TGTGCCACCAGCATAGACCACAGGGGCCAGGGTGAAAAACTGTTTTTT TRBV15 many TRBD1 TRBJ1-4
CASNPIGVGANVLTF TGTGCCAGCAACCCGATTGGGGTTGGGGCCAACGTCCTGACTTTC TRBV6-1 many NA TRBJ2-6
CASGGVKEGTQYF TGTGCCTCGGGGGGGGTGAAGGAGGGTACGCAGTATTTT TRBV7-2 NA TRBD2 TRBJ2-3
CSVVNPGQITGELFF TGCAGCGTTGTAAACCCGGGACAGATCACCGGGGAGCTGTTTTTT TRBV29-1 many TRBD1 TRBJ2-2
CASSEAWVAQYF TGTGCCAGCAGTGAAGCGTGGGTTGCTCAGTACTTC TRBV2 NA NA TRBJ2-7
CASSFSLLGLAGMGTGELFF TGTGCCAGCAGTTTCTCTTTATTGGGGCTAGCGGGAATGGGTACCGGGGAGCTGTTTTTT TRBV12-3/TRBV12-4 many TRBD2 TRBJ2-2
CASSLAALADTQHF TGCGCCAGCAGTCTAGCGGCCCTCGCAGATACGCAGCATTTT TRBV2 few NA TRBJ1-5
CASRDREGFELFF TGCGCCAGCAGGGACAGGGAGGGATTTGAACTGTTTTTT TRBV5-1 many TRBD1 TRBJ1-4
CASSLRPGSYEQYF TGTGCCAGCAGCTTACGGCCGGGGTCCTACGAGCAGTACTTC TRBV11-3 many NA TRBJ2-7
CASSFRAGGTFGGYTF TGTGCCAGCAGTTTTAGGGCAGGGGGCACTTTTGGTGGCTACACCTTC TRBV6-2/TRBV6-3 NA TRBD1 TRBJ1-2
CASSLRGQGRSPLHF TGTGCCAGCAGCCTTAGGGGCCAGGGACGGTCACCCCTCCACTTT TRBV12-3/TRBV12-4 many NA TRBJ1-6
CATSDQQGDTDTQYF TGTGCCACCAGTGATCAACAGGGCGACACAGATACGCAGTATTTT TRBV24-1 many NA TRBJ2-3
CASSYAWGSSGNTIYF TGTGCCAGCAGTTACGCGTGGGGGAGCTCTGGAAACACCATATATTTT TRBV6-5 many NA TRBJ1-3
CASSFGPDTEAFF TGTGCCAGCAGCTTCGGGCCAGACACTGAAGCTTTCTTT TRBV7-9 few NA TRBJ1-1
CSAGLASNEQFF TGCAGCGCTGGACTAGCCTCCAATGAGCAGTTCTTC TRBV29-1 many TRBD2 TRBJ2-1
CASSGVGTRIRGSGANVLTF TGTGCCAGCAGTGGGGTTGGGACTAGGATACGGGGCTCTGGGGCCAACGTCCTGACTTTC TRBV27 many TRBD2 TRBJ2-6
CSVNSLSNSAEAFF TGCAGCGTAAACTCCCTAAGTAACAGTGCTGAAGCTTTCTTT TRBV29-1 NA NA TRBJ1-1
CASRLGTSGTDEQYF TGTGCCAGCAGACTCGGGACTAGCGGGACGGACGAGCAGTACTTC TRBV6-2/TRBV6-3 many TRBD2 TRBJ2-7
CASSAVATGSKYEQYF TGTGCCAGCAGTGCCGTGGCGACGGGGAGTAAATACGAGCAGTACTTC TRBV28 NA NA TRBJ2-7
CASSGRDRGTSYEQYF TGTGCCAGCAGTGGCCGGGACAGGGGGACTTCCTACGAGCAGTACTTC TRBV6-1 many TRBD1 TRBJ2-7